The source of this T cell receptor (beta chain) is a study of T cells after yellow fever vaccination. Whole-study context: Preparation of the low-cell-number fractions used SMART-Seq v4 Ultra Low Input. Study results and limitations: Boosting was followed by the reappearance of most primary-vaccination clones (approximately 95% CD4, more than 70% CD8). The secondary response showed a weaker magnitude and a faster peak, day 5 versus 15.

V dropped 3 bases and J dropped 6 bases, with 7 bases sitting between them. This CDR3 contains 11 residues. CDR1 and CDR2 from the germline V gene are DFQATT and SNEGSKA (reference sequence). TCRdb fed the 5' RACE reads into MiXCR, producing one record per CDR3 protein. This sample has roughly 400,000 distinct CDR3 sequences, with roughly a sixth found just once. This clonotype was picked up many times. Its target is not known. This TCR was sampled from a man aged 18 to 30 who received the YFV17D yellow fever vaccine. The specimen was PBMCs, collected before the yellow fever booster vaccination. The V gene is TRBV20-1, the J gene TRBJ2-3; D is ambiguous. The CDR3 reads CSASRQDTQYF. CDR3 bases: TGCAGTGCTAGTCGGCAGGATACGCAGTATTTT.